These 11 T cell receptor beta chains were all obtained from the same sample, sequenced in a study of blood T cell repertoires in COVID-19. This table comes from immunoSEQ multiplex PCR, and its TCRdb copy is limited to in-frame clones, with some not included. The table shows 250,000 to 300,000 clones, with around 83% occurring only once. The sequenced sample consisted of peripheral blood. The receptors come from an elderly man with acute or convalescent COVID-19.

Written as DNA, the CDR3 is TGTGCCAGCAGTGAAGGGGGAACATGGACTAGCTCCTATAATTCACCCCTCCACTTT. It specifies CASSEGGTWTSSYNSPLHF. The gene calls are TRBV6-1 and TRBJ1-6; no reliable D call. CDR1 and CDR2 (germline): MNHNS, SASEGT. The V end was cut by 1 base, the J end by 0 bases, with 16 bases between. The CDR3 length is 19 residues.

V and J are TRBV27 and TRBJ2-3, with D maybe TRBD2 (5 bases). The V gene's germline CDR1 is MNHEY and CDR2 SMNVEV (reference sequence). The V and J ends lost 4 bases and 3 bases respectively, with 11 bases between them. This CDR3 is built from 14 residues. CDR3: CASSSGIVTDTQYF. CDR3 DNA sequence: TGTGCCAGCAGTTCGGGGATAGTGACAGATACGCAGTATTTT.

This sequence joins TRBV7-8 and TRBJ1-5; TRBD1 agrees at 8 bases. CDR1 and CDR2 from the germline V gene are SGHVS and FQNEAQ. This CDR3 has 19 residues. V lost 0 bases and J lost 6; bases outside the gene matches: 16. The CDR3 bases are TGTGCCAGCAGCTTAGCGCGCTCAGGGGACAGGAGGATCGGTCAGCCCCAGCATTTT. Translated, it gives CASSLARSGDRRIGQPQHF. Drawing the rest from reference TRBV7-8 and TRBJ1-5, the complete variable domain is GAGVSQSPRYKVAKRGQDVALRCDPISGHVSLFWYQQALGQGPEFLTYFQNEAQLDKSGLPSDRFFAERPEGSVSTLKIQRTQQEDSAVYLCASSLARSGDRRIGQPQHFGDGTRLSIL.

The V gene is TRBV3-1 (or the pseudogene TRBV3-2), the J gene TRBJ2-3; no clear D gene. The V gene's germline CDR1 is LGHDT and CDR2 YNNKEL (reference sequence). The CDR3 runs to 11 residues. The ends were cut back, 7 bases at V and 3 bases at J, with 5 bases in the middle. The CDR3 DNA reads TGTGCCAGCAAGAGTACAGATACGCAGTATTTT. This codes for CASKSTDTQYF.

The chain is built from TRBV5-1 and TRBJ2-4, with D uncertain. The CDR3 consists of 15 residues. Deletions cut 2 bases from V and 1 base from J, with 10 bases between. CDR1 and CDR2 from the germline V gene are SGHRS and YFSETQ. As DNA, the CDR3 is TGCGCCAGCAGCTTCAGCTTCGGGGCCAAAAACATTCAGTACTTC. Translated, it gives CASSFSFGAKNIQYF. The complete variable domain, with remaining parts taken from reference TRBV5-1 and TRBJ2-4, reads KAGVTQTPRYLIKTRGQQVTLSCSPISGHRSVSWYQQTPGQGLQFLFEYFSETQRNKGNFPGRFSGRQFSNSRSEMNVSTLELGDSALYLCASSFSFGAKNIQYFGAGTRLSVL.

The chain links TRBV7-9 to TRBJ2-3; weak D call: TRBD2 (6 bases). V was clipped by 5 bases and J by 0 bases, with 15 bases between them. Germline loops: CDR1 SEHNR, CDR2 FQNEAQ (reference sequence). The CDR3 has 16 residues. The CDR3 is CASSPQSAGSTDTQYF. The CDR3 nucleotides read TGTGCCAGCAGCCCACAGTCCGCGGGGAGCACAGATACGCAGTATTTT. The complete variable domain, with remaining parts taken from reference TRBV7-9 and TRBJ2-3, reads DTGVSQNPRHKITKRGQNVTFRCDPISEHNRLYWYRQTLGQGPEFLTYFQNEAQLEKSRLLSDRFSAERPKGSFSTLEIQRTEQGDSAMYLCASSPQSAGSTDTQYFGPGTRLTVL.

This chain uses TRBV20-1 with TRBJ2-1; 9 nucleotides line up with TRBD2. The length of the CDR3 is 17 residues. Germline V lookup: CDR1 DFQATT, CDR2 SNEGSKA (reference sequence). V lost 3 bases to trimming and J lost 1 base; unmatched junction nucleotides: 10. Here the CDR3 DNA reads TGCAGTGCTAGTAAGTTAAGAGCGGGAGGATCCTACAATGAGCAGTTCTTC. It is translated as CSASKLRAGGSYNEQFF.

In this sample, this clone turned up once. This sequence joins TRBV18 and TRBJ2-1; D remains unclear. CDR3 length: 15 residues. CDR1 and CDR2 (germline): KGHSH, LQKENI. V dropped 1 base and J dropped 0 bases, with 7 bases sitting between them. In DNA form, the CDR3 reads TGTGCCAGCTCACCACTTCCCAACTCCTACAATGAGCAGTTCTTC. It specifies CASSPLPNSYNEQFF.

This clone was seen just once. This chain connects TRBV19 to TRBJ2-1; 8 bases align to TRBD1. The trim removed 4 bases at V and 1 base at J, leaving 6 bases unmatched. The CDR3 runs to 16 residues. Germline CDR1 and CDR2: LNHDA and SQIVND (reference sequence). Here the CDR3 reads CASSSPRTGSYNEQFF. The CDR3 nucleotides read TGTGCCAGTAGTAGCCCCCGGACAGGGTCCTACAATGAGCAGTTCTTC.

V is TRBV3-1 (or the pseudogene TRBV3-2) and J is TRBJ2-5; the match to TRBD2 covers 11 bases. J lost 5 bases, V lost 7 bases, and 9 bases had no gene match. The CDR3 length is 15 residues. Per the germline V gene, CDR1 is LGHDT and CDR2 is YNNKEL (reference sequence). In nucleotides, the CDR3 is TGTGCCAGCACGGGTAGCGGGAGGGCTGGGGAGACCCAGTACTTC. Translation: CASTGSGRAGETQYF.

This clone occurred a few times. The rearrangement links TRBV5-1 to TRBJ2-7; 8 bases align to TRBD2. Germline V gives CDR1 SGHRS, CDR2 YFSETQ. Losses at the gene ends were 0 bases for V and 0 bases for J; bases not matched to a gene: 5. CDR3 length: 16 residues. CDR3 DNA sequence: TGCGCCAGCAGCTTGGGGACTAGCATATCCTCCTACGAGCAGTACTTC. This codes for CASSLGTSISSYEQYF.